This entry is about one T cell receptor (beta chain). The data are from a study of technical replicates of blood from four donors. Profiling relied on immunoSEQ multiplex PCR, and the TCRdb table lists in-frame clones only, not all of them. This sample has tens of thousands of clones, with approximately 94% found just once. Germline assignment: CDR1 SGHDT and CDR2 YYEEEE. The CDR3 length is 12 residues. The ends were cut back, 5 bases at V and 4 bases at J, with 9 bases in the middle. This rearrangement joins TRBV5-6 to TRBJ1-1; possibly TRBD1 for D (5 bases). The sequenced sample was T cells isolated from PBMCs. This TCR derives from a human donor in good health. CDR3 DNA sequence: TGTGCCAGCAGACTTCAGGGCACTGAAGCTTTCTTT. Amino acid sequence: CASRLQGTEAFF.